The source of this T cell receptor beta chain is a study of human T cells and chemical hapten exposure (dated by TCRdb to 2020 to 2023). With regard to the full study: For sensitization, 2% DPC in acetone was applied to a 2 cm by 2 cm area of upper inner arm skin. Patch testing was done on the upper back using Finn chambers containing 0.01% DPC, and results were scored after 6 days according to International Contact Dermatitis Research Group standards. Libraries were pooled for sequencing, and per-sample TCR yields varied mainly because of small differences in library volumes within the pool. Weekly therapeutic DPC doses were additionally applied to the scalp of patients throughout the roughly 23-week study period. The mostly female patient cohort included alopecia areata with under or over 50% scalp involvement, alopecia totalis and alopecia universalis. Blood samples were taken from patients before sensitization (week 0) and at 2, 6 and about 24 weeks after DPC sensitization. Blood for TCR sequencing was provided by twenty-nine alopecia patients at one to four time points (pre-sensitization, 2, 6 and 24 weeks). The study tracked peripheral blood TCR repertoire changes in vivo during primary and secondary sensitization to the hapten diphenylcyclopropenone (DPC) in alopecia patients. The full study reports these points: The number of PT1 expanded TCRs positively correlated with patch test score, significant at thresholds 8, 16 and 32 but not 4. Alopecia, a presumed autoimmune disease, was present in all patients, so the immune response of the patients might differ from that of healthy individuals. After repeated subsampling, changes were observed in the strength of the expansion versus patch-test correlation and in the threshold at which the correlation became significant. Significantly more large CDR3 similarity clusters were formed by expanded TCRs than by pre-sensitization or healthy control sets, consistent with antigen-driven responses. DPC sensitization did not change the number of TCRs with a frequency above 1 in 1000, and there was no evidence of changes in global repertoire structure.

Library generation was performed with RACE. The sequencer listed for this sample is NextSeq 500. Library preparation attached unique molecular identifiers to individual cDNA molecules for quantitative, reproducible TCR counting. For every blood RNA sample, sequencing covered both the TCR alpha and TCR beta chains. As for the authors' bioinformatics: A median of roughly 100,000 TCRs per sample was observed, with a range of about 20,000 to 690,600. V, J and CDR3 annotation of the TCR reads was performed with the Decombinator software suite. For PS versus PT1 abundance plots, all samples were subsampled to the same number of TCRs (28,000). TCRs were defined as expanded if absent before sensitization and observed at least eight times at the 2-week time point. Using fastp at Q25 and MiXCR, TCRdb reprocessed the public reads and kept productive beta chains. Each entry is one CDR3 protein sequence, shown with its most common DNA and genes. TCRdb's processing, not the study's, gives the V and J calls here. The sample table holds roughly 380,000 distinct CDR3 sequences, of which around 5% were seen once. The ten largest clonotypes hold around 2.3% of the sample.

This clonotype was seen a handful of times. What antigen it recognizes has not been identified. Within one base of it there is no much larger clone, and no base qualities were kept. This specimen's time point label, per the study, means: patch test 1, 2 weeks after DPC sensitization. Explained via the paper, the treatment or condition label denotes: therapeutic diphenylcyclopropenone sensitization with weekly scalp DPC. Blood at each patch-test visit was drawn before the patch test was applied. To be eligible, patients had to be aged 18 to 70, diagnosed with alopecia and judged suitable for DPC therapy, while pregnant patients were excluded. Total RNA was isolated from unfractionated whole blood collected in Tempus Blood RNA tubes. Sequenced here: whole blood, sampled in connection with sensitization to the hapten diphenylcyclopropenone (DPC). This clonotype was obtained from a woman aged 45-59 years with alopecia areata. Some clones in this sample may be carry-over from other donors' samples.

The CDR3 loop reads CASSNTGDTEAFF. The nucleotide sequence is given as TGCGCCAGCAGCAATACAGGGGACACTGAAGCTTTCTTT. Rearrangement joined TRBV4-1 to TRBJ1-1; the central 7 bases match TRBD1. CDR1 MGHRA and CDR2 YSYEKL were looked up in the germline V gene. Including cysteine and phenylalanine, the CDR3 has 13 amino acids. The sequence is cut down to CDR3 DNA, 39 bases in frame from base 1. At the junction V is shortened by 5 bases and J by 3 bases; bases outside the gene matches: 3.